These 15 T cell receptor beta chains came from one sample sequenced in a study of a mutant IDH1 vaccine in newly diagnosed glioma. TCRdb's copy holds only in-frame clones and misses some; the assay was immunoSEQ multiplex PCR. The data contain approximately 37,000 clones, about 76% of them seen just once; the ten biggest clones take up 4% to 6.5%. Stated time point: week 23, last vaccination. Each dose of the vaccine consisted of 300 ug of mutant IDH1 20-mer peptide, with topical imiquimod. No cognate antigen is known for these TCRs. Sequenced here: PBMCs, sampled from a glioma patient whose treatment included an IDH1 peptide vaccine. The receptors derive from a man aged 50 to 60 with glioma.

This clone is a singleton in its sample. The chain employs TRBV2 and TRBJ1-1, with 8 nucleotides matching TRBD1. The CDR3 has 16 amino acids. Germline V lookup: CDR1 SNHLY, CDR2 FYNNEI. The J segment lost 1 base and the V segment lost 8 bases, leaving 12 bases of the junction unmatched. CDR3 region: CASWGQEDSRNTEAFF. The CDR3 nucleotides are TGTGCCAGCTGGGGACAGGAGGATTCGAGGAACACTGAAGCTTTCTTT.

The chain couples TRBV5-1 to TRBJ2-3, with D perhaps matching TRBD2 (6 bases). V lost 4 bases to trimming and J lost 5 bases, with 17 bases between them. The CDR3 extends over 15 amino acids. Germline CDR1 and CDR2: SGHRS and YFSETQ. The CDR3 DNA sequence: TGCGCCAGCAGCCTCATTCGGGGGAGTGAAGATACGCAGTATTTT. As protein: CASSLIRGSEDTQYF.

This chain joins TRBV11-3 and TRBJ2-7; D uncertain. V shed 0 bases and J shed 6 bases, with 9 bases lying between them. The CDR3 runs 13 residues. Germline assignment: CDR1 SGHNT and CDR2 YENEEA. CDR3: CASSLDGIAEQYF. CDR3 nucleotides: TGTGCCAGCAGCTTAGATGGGATTGCCGAGCAGTACTTC.

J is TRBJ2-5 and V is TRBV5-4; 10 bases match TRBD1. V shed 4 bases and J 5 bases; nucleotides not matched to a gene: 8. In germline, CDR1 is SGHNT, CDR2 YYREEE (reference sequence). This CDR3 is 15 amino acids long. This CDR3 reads CASSKSTGGGETQYF. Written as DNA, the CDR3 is TGTGCCAGCAGCAAATCGACAGGGGGCGGGGAGACCCAGTACTTC. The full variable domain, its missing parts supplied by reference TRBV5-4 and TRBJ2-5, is ETGVTQSPTHLIKTRGQQVTLRCSSQSGHNTVSWYQQALGQGPQFIFQYYREEENGRGNFPPRFSGLQFPNYSSELNVNALELDDSALYLCASSKSTGGGETQYFGPGTRLLVL.

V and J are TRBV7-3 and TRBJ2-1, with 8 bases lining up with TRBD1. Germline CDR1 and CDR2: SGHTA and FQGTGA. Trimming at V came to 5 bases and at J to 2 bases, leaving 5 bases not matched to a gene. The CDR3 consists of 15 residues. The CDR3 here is CASSPRQGPYNEQFF. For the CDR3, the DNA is TGTGCCAGCAGCCCTAGACAGGGGCCCTACAATGAGCAGTTCTTC.

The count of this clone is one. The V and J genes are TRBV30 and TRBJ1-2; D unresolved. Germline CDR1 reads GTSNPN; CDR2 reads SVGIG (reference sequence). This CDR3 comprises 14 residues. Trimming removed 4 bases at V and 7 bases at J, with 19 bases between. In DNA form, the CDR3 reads TGTGCCTGGAATTCTGACGGGGTTGGGAGTGGCTACACCTTC. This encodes CAWNSDGVGSGYTF.

The CDR3 loop reads CAWSEEGSANYGYTF. The CDR3 DNA reads as TGTGCCTGGAGTGAGGAGGGCAGTGCTAACTATGGCTACACCTTC. The chain uses TRBV30 and TRBJ1-2; D remains unclear. Germline values: CDR1 GTSNPN, CDR2 SVGIG (reference sequence). V was pared by 1 base and J by 0 bases, with 12 bases between. CDR3 size: 15 residues.

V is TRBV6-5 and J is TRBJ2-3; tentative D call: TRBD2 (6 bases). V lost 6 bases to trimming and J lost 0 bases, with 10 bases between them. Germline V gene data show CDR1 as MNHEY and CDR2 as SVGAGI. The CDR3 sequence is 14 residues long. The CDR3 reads CASSPLASTDTQYF. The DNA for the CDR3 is TGTGCCAGCAGCCCTCTAGCGAGCACAGATACGCAGTATTTT.

CDR3 region: CASSFSLANEQFF. In nucleotides, the CDR3 is TGTGCCAGCAGCTTTAGCCTAGCCAATGAGCAGTTCTTC. The rearrangement joins TRBV7-2 to TRBJ2-1, with D possibly matching TRBD2 (5 bases). V lost 3 bases and J lost 6, with 9 bases in between. The CDR3 runs to 13 residues. Germline CDR1 SGHTA, CDR2 FQGNSA.

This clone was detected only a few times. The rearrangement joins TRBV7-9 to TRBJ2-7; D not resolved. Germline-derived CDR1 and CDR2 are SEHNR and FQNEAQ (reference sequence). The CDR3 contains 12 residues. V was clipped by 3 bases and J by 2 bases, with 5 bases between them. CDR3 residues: CASSLGAYEQYF. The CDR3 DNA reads TGTGCCAGCAGCTTGGGTGCCTACGAGCAGTACTTC.

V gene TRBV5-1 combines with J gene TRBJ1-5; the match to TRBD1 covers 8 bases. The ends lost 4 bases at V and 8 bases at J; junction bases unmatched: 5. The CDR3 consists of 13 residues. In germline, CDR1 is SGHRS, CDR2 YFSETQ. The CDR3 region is CASSRNRGEPQHF. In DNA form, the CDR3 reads TGCGCCAGCAGCCGGAACAGGGGGGAGCCCCAGCATTTT.

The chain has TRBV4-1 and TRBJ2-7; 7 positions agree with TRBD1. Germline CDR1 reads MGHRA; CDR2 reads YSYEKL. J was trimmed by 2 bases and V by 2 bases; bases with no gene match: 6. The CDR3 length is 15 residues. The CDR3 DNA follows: TGCGCCAGCAGCCAATTTTCGACAGGGACCTACGAGCAGTACTTC. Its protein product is CASSQFSTGTYEQYF.

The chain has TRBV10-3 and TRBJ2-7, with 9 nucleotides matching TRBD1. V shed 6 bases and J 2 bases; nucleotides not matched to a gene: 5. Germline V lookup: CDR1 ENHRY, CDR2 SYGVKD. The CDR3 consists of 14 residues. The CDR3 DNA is TGTGCCATCAGCCCCGGGACAGGGACCTACGAGCAGTACTTC. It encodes CAISPGTGTYEQYF.

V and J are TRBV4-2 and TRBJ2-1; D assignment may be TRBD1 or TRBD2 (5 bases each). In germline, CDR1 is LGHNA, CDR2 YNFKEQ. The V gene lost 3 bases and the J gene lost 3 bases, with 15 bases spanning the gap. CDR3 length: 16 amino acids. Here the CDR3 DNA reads TGTGCCAGCAGCCAGGCAAGAGGGGCCTACTACAATGAGCAGTTCTTC. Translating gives CASSQARGAYYNEQFF.

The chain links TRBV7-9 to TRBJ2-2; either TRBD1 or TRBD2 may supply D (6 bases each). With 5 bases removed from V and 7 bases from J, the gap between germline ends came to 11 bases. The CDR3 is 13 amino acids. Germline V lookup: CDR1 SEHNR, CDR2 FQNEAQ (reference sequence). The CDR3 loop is CASSPRGDGELFF. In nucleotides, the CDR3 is TGTGCCAGCAGCCCTAGGGGGGACGGGGAGCTGTTTTTT.